A selection of T cell receptor beta chains follows, all from one sample in a study of blood T cell repertoires in COVID-19. Some clones are missing from TCRdb's copy, which holds only in-frame ones; the method was immunoSEQ multiplex PCR. The sample includes 200,000 to 250,000 clones, 92% seen only once; the top ten take 0.95% to 1.5%. The sequenced material came from peripheral blood. These receptors were collected from a man younger than 45 with acute or convalescent COVID-19. Both conserved end residues are trimmed from each CDR3. Size tells how often a clone was seen (once, few, many) or the class of an expanded clone, and some rows leave it out.

size	V	J	CDR3
.	TRBV3-1/TRBV3-2	TRBJ2-2	ASSQEDRAGELF
.	TRBV28	TRBJ2-5	ASKDRALETQY
.	TRBV5-1	TRBJ2-5	ASGSLAGGPGRETQY
.	TRBV28	TRBJ1-5	ASSLFGGPNQPQH
.	TRBV21-1	TRBJ2-7	ASSLLAGTRGYEQY
.	TRBV19	TRBJ1-2	ASSIVGTDPDGYT
.	TRBV27	TRBJ1-1	ASSPRVVGNTEAF
.	TRBV7-2	TRBJ1-3	ASLATYWDTIY
few	TRBV3-1/TRBV3-2	TRBJ1-6	ASSRPTWNSPLH
.	TRBV5-6	TRBJ2-2	ASSKLKRGRNGELF
.	TRBV28	TRBJ1-2	ASSLGAVNYGYT
.	TRBV10-3	TRBJ2-3	AISEAGPGQITDTQY
.	TRBV6-5	TRBJ2-1	ASSYYTSRNEQF
.	TRBV5-4	TRBJ1-2	ASSLAGGYT
.	TRBV6-5	TRBJ2-1	ASSYYSGGNEQF
once	TRBV18	TRBJ2-1	ASSLTDRVVNEQF
.	TRBV30	TRBJ2-2	AWSVKHPANTGELF
.	TRBV5-4	TRBJ2-7	ASSLSGTVAYEQY
.	TRBV2	TRBJ2-3	ASRADRGRRHTQY
.	TRBV12-5	TRBJ2-3	ASGPWRGRSSTDTQY
once	TRBV6-5	TRBJ1-1	ASSRATGGAF
.	TRBV6-1	TRBJ1-3	ASSEGAGNAGNTIY
.	TRBV5-8	TRBJ2-5	ASSLADRGTQY
few	TRBV5-1	TRBJ1-1	ASSSGTGIAEAF
.	TRBV10-1	TRBJ2-7	ASSERSGGSYEQY
.	TRBV11-2	TRBJ1-6	ASSLGLGRGQVNSPLH
.	TRBV5-6	TRBJ2-3	ASSRLAATQY
.	TRBV28	TRBJ1-1	ASSTRTGRTEAF
.	TRBV5-1	TRBJ2-5	ASTRPGISETQY
.	TRBV19	TRBJ1-5	ASTYTGYSNQPQH
.	TRBV6-5	TRBJ2-1	ASSLGLAWNEQF
.	TRBV9	TRBJ2-7	ASSVSVRTPSYEQY
.	TRBV10-1	TRBJ2-2	ASSQGSTGELF
few	TRBV3-1/TRBV3-2	TRBJ1-2	ASSQQGVGGYT
.	TRBV28	TRBJ1-5	ASSSIQGAVQPQH
.	TRBV6-1	TRBJ2-3	ASSDGLAGTDTQY
.	TRBV5-5	TRBJ1-2	ASSFSGGNYGYT
.	TRBV3-1/TRBV3-2	TRBJ2-1	ASSQDRSLGGYTYNEQF
.	TRBV5-1	TRBJ1-2	ASSRDTANYGYT
.	TRBV7-6	TRBJ2-4	ASSKGTGGSDIQY
once	TRBV28	TRBJ1-1	ASSTNPGQGNEAF
.	TRBV1	TRBJ2-7	TSSPTSGFSYEQY
.	TRBV5-1	TRBJ2-3	ASKLGGAGDTQY
.	TRBV4-1	TRBJ2-1	ASSQETSGANEQF
once	TRBV29-1	TRBJ2-1	SVQGAGVYNEQF
.	TRBV24-1	TRBJ2-3	ATSVGGQGWTDTQY
.	TRBV10-2	TRBJ1-6	ASSPLQGRRNSPLH
.	TRBV24-1	TRBJ2-7	ATSESGTSNEQY
.	TRBV5-8	TRBJ1-5	ASSLGQGVRTQH